These 9 T cell receptor beta chains came from one sample sequenced in a study of glioma-infiltrating T cells after dendritic cell vaccination. Only in-frame clones appear in the TCRdb table, and some are missing; sequencing was by immunoSEQ multiplex PCR. The sample lists 75,000 to 95,000 clones, more than 80% occurring once. Time point defined: after dendritic cell vaccination, including at tumor progression/relapse. The sequencing here drew on blood, taken after dendritic cell vaccination. These receptors were collected from a human donor with glioblastoma.

The chain uses TRBV11-2 and TRBJ1-3; D is unclear. The CDR3 spans 14 residues. Per germline, CDR1 SGHAT and CDR2 FQNNGV. Trimming took 4 bases from V and 14 from J, leaving 21 bases between them. As DNA, the CDR3 is TGTGCCAGCAGCTCCCTCGGGAACCCCCAGCACCTATATTTT. Protein: CASSSLGNPQHLYF.

This clone came up many times. The V gene is TRBV4-2, the J gene TRBJ2-2, with TRBD2 matching over 10 bases. V gave up 0 bases and J gave up 6 bases; unmatched junction bases: 7. The CDR3 is made up of 17 amino acids. CDR1 and CDR2 (germline): LGHNA, YNFKEQ. Written as DNA, the CDR3 is TGTGCCAGCAGCCAAGAAGTAAGCGGGAGGGTAGCCGGGGAGCTGTTTTTT. Its protein is CASSQEVSGRVAGELFF.

The chain couples TRBV18 to TRBJ2-5; the D gene is possibly TRBD1 (5 bases). This CDR3 has 13 residues. Between the trimmed V and J ends, which lost 3 bases and 0 bases, there was a span of 5 bases. CDR1 is KGHSH and CDR2 is LQKENI in the germline V gene. The CDR3 DNA reads as TGTGCCAGCTCACCGGGGCACCAAGAGACCCAGTACTTC. It specifies CASSPGHQETQYF.

The rearrangement joins TRBV19 to TRBJ2-4, with a possible D match to TRBD1 (5 bases). From germline, CDR1 is LNHDA and CDR2 SQIVND (reference sequence). CDR3 length: 16 residues. The ends were cut back, 3 bases at V and 0 bases at J, with 12 bases in the middle. For the CDR3, the DNA is TGTGCCAGTAGTATGCACAGGTCGCTAGCCAAAAACATTCAGTACTTC. It translates to CASSMHRSLAKNIQYF.

This clone was counted a single time. The same CDR3 arises from other DNA sequences in this sample as well. V gene TRBV4-1 combines with J gene TRBJ1-1; D unresolved. CDR3 size: 14 residues. Germline CDR1 is MGHRA and CDR2 is YSYEKL. V lost 6 bases to trimming and J lost 0 bases, with 11 bases between them. This CDR3 is CASRGLLLNTEAFF. In nucleotides, the CDR3 is TGCGCCAGCAGGGGCCTCTTATTGAACACTGAAGCTTTCTTT.

This clone was seen just once. The rearrangement links TRBV6-6 to TRBJ1-2; D gene unclear. This CDR3 spans 13 amino acids. Germline V gene lookup returns CDR1 MNHNY and CDR2 SVGAGI (reference sequence). V lost 4 bases to trimming and J lost 3 bases, with 9 bases between them. For the CDR3, the DNA is TGTGCCAGCAGTTTGATAGTGGACTATGGCTACACCTTC. Translating gives CASSLIVDYGYTF.

Only one count was recorded for this clone. This chain uses TRBV6-1 with TRBJ2-1; D is possibly TRBD1 (6 bases). The CDR3 has 12 amino acids. Per germline, CDR1 MNHNS and CDR2 SASEGT. Trimming pared 6 bases from V and 6 bases from J, leaving 9 bases between. The CDR3 DNA reads as TGTGCCAGCAGCTACAGGGTCAATGAGCAGTTCTTC. This gives the protein CASSYRVNEQFF.

V and J are TRBV5-6 and TRBJ2-7; TRBD1 might be the D (5 bases). The CDR3 is 15 amino acids. V dropped 5 bases and J dropped 2 bases, with 17 bases sitting between them. Germline CDR1 reads SGHDT; CDR2 reads YYEEEE. This CDR3 is CASRRGLDNAYEQYV. CDR3 in DNA: TGTGCCAGCAGGCGAGGTTTGGACAACGCCTACGAGCAGTACGTC.

The chain couples TRBV27 to TRBJ1-5; no clear D. Germline CDR1 and CDR2: MNHEY and SMNVEV (reference sequence). Trimming took off 5 bases at V and 9 bases at J, with 8 bases between the two ends. This CDR3 spans 11 amino acids. The CDR3 nucleotides read TGTGCCAGCAGTCCTCGAGGGCCCCAGCATTTT. Translation gives CASSPRGPQHF.